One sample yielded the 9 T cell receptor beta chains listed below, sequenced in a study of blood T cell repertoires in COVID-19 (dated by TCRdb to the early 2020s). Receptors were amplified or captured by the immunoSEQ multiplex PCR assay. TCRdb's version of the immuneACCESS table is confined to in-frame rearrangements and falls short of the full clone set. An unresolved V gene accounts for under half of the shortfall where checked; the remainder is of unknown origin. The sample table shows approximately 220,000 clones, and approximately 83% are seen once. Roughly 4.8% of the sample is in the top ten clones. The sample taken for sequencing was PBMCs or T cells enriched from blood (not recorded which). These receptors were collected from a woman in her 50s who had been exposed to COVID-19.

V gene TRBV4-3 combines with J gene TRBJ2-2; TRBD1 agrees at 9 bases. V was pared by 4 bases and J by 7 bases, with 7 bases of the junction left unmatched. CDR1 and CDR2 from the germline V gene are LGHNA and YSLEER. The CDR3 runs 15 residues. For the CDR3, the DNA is TGCGCCAGCAGCCTCCTGGAGGGACAGGGCGGGGAGCTGTTTTTT. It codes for CASSLLEGQGGELFF.

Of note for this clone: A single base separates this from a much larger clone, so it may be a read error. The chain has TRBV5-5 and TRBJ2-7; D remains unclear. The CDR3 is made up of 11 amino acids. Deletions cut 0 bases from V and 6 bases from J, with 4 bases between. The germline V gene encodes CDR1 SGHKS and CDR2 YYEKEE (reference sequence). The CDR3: CASSLGGEQYF. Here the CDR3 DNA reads TGTGCCAGCAGCTTGGGCGGCGAGCAGTACTTC. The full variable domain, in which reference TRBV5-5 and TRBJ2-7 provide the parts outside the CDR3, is DAGVTQSPTHLIKTRGQQVTLRCSPISGHKSVSWYQQVLGQGPQFIFQYYEKEERGRGNFPDRFSARQFPNYSSELNVNALLLGDSALYLCASSLGGEQYFGPGTRLTVT.

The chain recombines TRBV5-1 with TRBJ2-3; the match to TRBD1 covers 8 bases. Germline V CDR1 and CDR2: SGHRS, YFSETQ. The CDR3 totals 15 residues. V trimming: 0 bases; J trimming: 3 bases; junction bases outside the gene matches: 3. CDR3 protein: CASSLGTGRTDTQYF. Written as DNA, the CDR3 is TGCGCCAGCAGCTTGGGGACAGGGAGGACAGATACGCAGTATTTT. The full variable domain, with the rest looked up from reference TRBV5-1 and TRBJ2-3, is KAGVTQTPRYLIKTRGQQVTLSCSPISGHRSVSWYQQTPGQGLQFLFEYFSETQRNKGNFPGRFSGRQFSNSRSEMNVSTLELGDSALYLCASSLGTGRTDTQYFGPGTRLTVL.

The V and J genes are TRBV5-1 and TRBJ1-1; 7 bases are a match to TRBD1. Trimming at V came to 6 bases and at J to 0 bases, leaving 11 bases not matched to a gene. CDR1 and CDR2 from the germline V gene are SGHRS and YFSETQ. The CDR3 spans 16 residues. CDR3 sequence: CASTRFLGGMNTEAFF. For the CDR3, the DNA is TGCGCCAGCACCCGATTCTTAGGGGGCATGAACACTGAAGCTTTCTTT.

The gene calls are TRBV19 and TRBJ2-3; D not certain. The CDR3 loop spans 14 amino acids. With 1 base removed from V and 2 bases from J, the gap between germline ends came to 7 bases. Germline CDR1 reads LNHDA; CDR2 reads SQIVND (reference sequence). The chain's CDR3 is CASSIGPLTDTQYF. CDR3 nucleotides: TGTGCCAGTAGTATAGGGCCCCTCACAGATACGCAGTATTTT.

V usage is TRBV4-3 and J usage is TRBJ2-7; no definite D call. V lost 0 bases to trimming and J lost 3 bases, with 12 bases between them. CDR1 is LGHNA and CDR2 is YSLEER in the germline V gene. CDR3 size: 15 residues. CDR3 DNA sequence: TGCGCCAGCAGCCAAGATTCGAGCGATGTCTACGAGCAGTACTTC. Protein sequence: CASSQDSSDVYEQYF.

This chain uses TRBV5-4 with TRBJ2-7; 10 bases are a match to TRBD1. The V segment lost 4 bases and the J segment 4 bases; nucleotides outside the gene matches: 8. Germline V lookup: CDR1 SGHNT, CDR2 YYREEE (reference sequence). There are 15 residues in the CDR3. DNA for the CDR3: TGTGCCAGCAGCCCCCCCCCGGGACAGGGGTACGAGCAGTACTTC. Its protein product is CASSPPPGQGYEQYF.

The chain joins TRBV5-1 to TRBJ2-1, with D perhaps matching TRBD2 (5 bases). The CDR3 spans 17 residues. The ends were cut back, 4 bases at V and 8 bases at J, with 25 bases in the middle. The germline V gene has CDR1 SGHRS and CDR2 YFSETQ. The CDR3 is CASSRVSSLEGPHEQFF. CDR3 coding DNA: TGCGCCAGCAGCCGGGTATCGTCCCTAGAGGGCCCCCATGAGCAGTTCTTC.

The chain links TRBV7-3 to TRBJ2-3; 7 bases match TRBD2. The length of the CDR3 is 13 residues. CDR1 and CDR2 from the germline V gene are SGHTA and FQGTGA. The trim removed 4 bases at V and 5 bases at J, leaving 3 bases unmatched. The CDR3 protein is CASSSGGGDTQYF. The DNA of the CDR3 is TGTGCCAGCAGCTCCGGCGGGGGAGATACGCAGTATTTT. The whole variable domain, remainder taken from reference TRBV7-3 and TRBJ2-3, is GAGVSQTPSNKVTEKGKYVELRCDPISGHTALYWYRQSLGQGPEFLIYFQGTGAADDSGLPNDRFFAVRPEGSVSTLKIQRTERGDSAVYLCASSSGGGDTQYFGPGTRLTVL.